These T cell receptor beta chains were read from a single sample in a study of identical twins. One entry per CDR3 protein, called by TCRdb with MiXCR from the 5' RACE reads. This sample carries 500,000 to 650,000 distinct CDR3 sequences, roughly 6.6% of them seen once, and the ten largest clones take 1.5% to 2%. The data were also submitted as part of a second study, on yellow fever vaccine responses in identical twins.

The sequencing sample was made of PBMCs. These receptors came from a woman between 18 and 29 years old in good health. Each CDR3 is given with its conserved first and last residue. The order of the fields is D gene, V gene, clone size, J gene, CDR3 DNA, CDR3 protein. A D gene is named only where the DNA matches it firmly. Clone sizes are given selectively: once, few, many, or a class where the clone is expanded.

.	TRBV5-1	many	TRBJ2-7	TGCGCCAGCAGCTTGGTCGACGCGACCTACGAGCAGTACTTC	CASSLVDATYEQYF
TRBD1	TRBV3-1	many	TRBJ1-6	TGTGCCAGCAGCCTCGGACAGGAGTCCGCACCCCTCCACTTT	CASSLGQESAPLHF
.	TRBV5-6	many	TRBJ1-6	TGTGCCAGCAGCTCCAGCGCGCGTAAGGGGGAATCCTATAATTCACCCCTCCACTTT	CASSSSARKGESYNSPLHF
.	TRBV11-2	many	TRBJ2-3	TGTGCCAGCAGCTTAGGGATAGCCACAGATACGCAGTATTTT	CASSLGIATDTQYF
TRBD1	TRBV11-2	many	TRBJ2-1	TGTGCCAGCAGCCACTTCTTCGGGACAGGGGCGTTCTATGAGCAGTTCTTC	CASSHFFGTGAFYEQFF
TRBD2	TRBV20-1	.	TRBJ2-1	TGCAGTGCCCCTCGGTGGACTAGCGGGGGCCGTTACAATGAGCAGTTCTTC	CSAPRWTSGGRYNEQFF
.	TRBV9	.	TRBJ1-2	TGTGCCAGCAGCGCCGACCCCAGAGGGGCTCTACAAGGTGGCTACACCTTC	CASSADPRGALQGGYTF
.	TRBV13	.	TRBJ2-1	TGTGCCAGCAGCCGACGGGAATCCTACAATGAGCAGTTCTTC	CASSRRESYNEQFF
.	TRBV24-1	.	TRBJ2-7	TGTGCCACCAGTGAGGGCGGACTACAGGGGAACGAGCAGTACTTC	CATSEGGLQGNEQYF
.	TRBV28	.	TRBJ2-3	TGTGCCAGCAGACCTAGCCGCAAGGGCACAGATACGCAGTATTTT	CASRPSRKGTDTQYF
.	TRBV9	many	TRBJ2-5	TGTGCCAGCAGCGTAGGAGACGGCAGGGGGACTCAAGAGACCCAGTACTTC	CASSVGDGRGTQETQYF
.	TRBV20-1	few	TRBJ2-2	TGCAGTGCTAGAGCTTATAGCACCGGGGAGCTGTTTTTT	CSARAYSTGELFF
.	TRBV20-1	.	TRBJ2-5	TGCAGTGCTTGGGGGCTAGTCGTGGATGGACGAGATCAGAAAGAGACCCAGTACTTC	CSAWGLVVDGRDQKETQYF
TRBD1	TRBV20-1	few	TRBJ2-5	TGCAGTGCCCCCCCCGGGACAGGGGGCGAAGAGACCCAGTACTTC	CSAPPGTGGEETQYF
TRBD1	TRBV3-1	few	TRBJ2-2	TGTGCCAGCAGCCCGCCTTGGACAGGGACCGGGGAGCTGTTTTTT	CASSPPWTGTGELFF
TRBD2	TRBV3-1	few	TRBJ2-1	TGTGCCAGCAGCCAAGCGGGACTAGCGGGAGGGTGGTACAATGAGCAGTTCTTC	CASSQAGLAGGWYNEQFF
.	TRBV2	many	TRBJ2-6	TGTGCCAGCAGGGAAGGGAGTTCTGGGGCCAACGTCCTGACTTTC	CASREGSSGANVLTF
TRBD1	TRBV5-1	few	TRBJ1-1	TGCGCCAGCAGCCGCGGGGTGCCAGGGGGAGGTGGCACTGAAGCTTTCTTT	CASSRGVPGGGGTEAFF